These 14 T cell receptor beta chains were all obtained from the same sample, sequenced in a study of OX40 agonist ivuxolimab in advanced cancers. The repertoire was sequenced with immunoSEQ multiplex PCR; TCRdb's copy has only in-frame clones and lacks some. This table holds around 70,000 clones, about 85% found once. The specimen was CD4+ or CD8+ T cells sorted from blood, collected in a trial of the OX40 agonist ivuxolimab. All receptors come from an adult with an advanced solid tumor such as melanoma, head and neck, liver or kidney cancer.

The genes are TRBV20-1 and TRBJ2-1; 7 positions match TRBD1. The CDR3 totals 11 residues. Germline trimming cut 6 bases from V and 10 bases from J; bases unmatched to any gene: 6. Per germline, CDR1 DFQATT and CDR2 SNEGSKA (reference sequence). In DNA, the CDR3 is TGCAGTGCCAACAGGGGTTTCGAGCAGTTCTTC. It is translated as CSANRGFEQFF.

The DNA of the CDR3 is TGTGCCAGCAGCCATGTGCGAGGCCAGTCTATCTATGGCTACACCTTC. It yields the protein CASSHVRGQSIYGYTF. The chain uses TRBV14 and TRBJ1-2; no clear D gene. CDR1 is SGHDN and CDR2 is FVKESK in the germline V gene. The CDR3 has 16 residues. With 3 bases removed from V and 4 bases from J, the gap between germline ends came to 18 bases.

The chain combines TRBV5-4 with TRBJ2-7; TRBD1 matches 9 bases. The CDR3 sequence is 15 residues long. Germline loops: CDR1 SGHNT, CDR2 YYREEE (reference sequence). Germline trimming cut 3 bases from V and 1 base from J; bases unmatched to any gene: 5. DNA for the CDR3: TGTGCCAGCAGCTCGCAGACAGGGGGGTCCTACGAGCAGTACTTC. Its protein is CASSSQTGGSYEQYF.

The rearrangement uses TRBV6-1 and TRBJ2-5; weak D call: TRBD1 (5 bases). Germline CDR1 MNHNS, CDR2 SASEGT. Deletions cut 4 bases from V and 5 bases from J, with 17 bases between. The CDR3 consists of 15 residues. In nucleotides, the CDR3 is TGTGCCAGCAGTGTTAGGGGTATAGGGGCCGAGACCCAGTACTTC. This gives the protein CASSVRGIGAETQYF.

V usage is TRBV6-6 and J usage is TRBJ1-4; no clear D gene. Trimming stripped 6 bases from V and 0 bases from J, with 11 bases between. The germline V gene has CDR1 MNHNY and CDR2 SVGAGI (reference sequence). The CDR3 extends over 15 amino acids. The CDR3 spells CASSLYSATNEKLFF. In DNA, the CDR3 is TGTGCCAGCAGCCTATACAGCGCAACTAATGAAAAACTGTTTTTT.

V usage is TRBV7-2 and J usage is TRBJ1-1; perhaps TRBD1 as D (6 bases). Germline V lookup: CDR1 SGHTA, CDR2 FQGNSA. The CDR3 spans 18 residues. V lost 6 bases and J lost 0, with 23 bases in between. CDR3 sequence reads: CASSPRGKGGTMNTEAFF. The DNA of the CDR3 is TGTGCCAGCAGTCCGCGAGGGAAGGGGGGAACTATGAACACTGAAGCTTTCTTT.

This rearrangement joins TRBV27 to TRBJ2-3; D is undetermined. The V gene's germline CDR1 is MNHEY and CDR2 SMNVEV (reference sequence). CDR3 length equals 13 residues. Trimming removed 4 bases at V and 2 bases at J, with 7 bases between. The chain's CDR3 is CASSYGLTDTQYF. The CDR3 DNA follows: TGTGCCAGCAGTTACGGGCTCACAGATACGCAGTATTTT.

The gene calls are TRBV6-6 and TRBJ1-6; tentatively, D is TRBD1 (6 bases). Germline loops: CDR1 MNHNY, CDR2 SVGAGI (reference sequence). The CDR3 runs 15 residues. The ends were cut back, 2 bases at V and 7 bases at J, with 12 bases in the middle. The CDR3 nucleotides read TGTGCCAGCAGTTACCGGCAGGGGTGGAATTCACCCCTCCACTTT. It codes for CASSYRQGWNSPLHF.

The chain joins TRBV6-5 to TRBJ2-7, with 8 bases fitting TRBD2. V trimming: 7 bases; J trimming: 0 bases; junction bases outside the gene matches: 8. Germline assignment: CDR1 MNHEY and CDR2 SVGAGI. The CDR3 has 15 residues. The CDR3 bases are TGTGCCAGCACCCCACTAGCGGTTGGCTCCTACGAGCAGTACTTC. This sequence encodes CASTPLAVGSYEQYF.

DNA of the CDR3: TGTGCCAGTAGTAGAGATTATGGCTACACCTTC. Protein product: CASSRDYGYTF. The chain links TRBV19 to TRBJ1-2; D gene unclear. This CDR3 spans 11 amino acids. V lost 4 bases and J lost 5, with 5 bases in between. Germline values: CDR1 LNHDA, CDR2 SQIVND (reference sequence).

The chain uses TRBV6-5 and TRBJ1-2; D not resolved. The CDR3 covers 13 residues. Germline V gene lookup returns CDR1 MNHEY and CDR2 SVGAGI. Trimming took off 4 bases at V and 2 bases at J, with 8 bases between the two ends. The DNA for the CDR3 is TGTGCCAGCAGTTCGACCGTGAACTATGGCTACACCTTC. Translated, it gives CASSSTVNYGYTF.

The chain uses TRBV5-6 and TRBJ2-2; 8 nucleotides line up with TRBD2. Germline values: CDR1 SGHDT, CDR2 YYEEEE. The CDR3 is 15 residues long. The trim removed 2 bases at V and 5 bases at J, leaving 5 bases unmatched. The CDR3 protein is CASSFGPGGTGELFF. CDR3 nucleotide sequence: TGTGCCAGCAGCTTTGGTCCGGGGGGGACCGGGGAGCTGTTTTTT.

This clone came up a few times. The chain combines TRBV2 with TRBJ2-3; D remains ambiguous. Per the germline V gene, CDR1 is SNHLY and CDR2 is FYNNEI. The CDR3 contains 13 residues. V shed 8 bases and J shed 2 bases, with 11 bases lying between them. The chain's CDR3 is CASLRISTDTQYF. The CDR3 DNA reads TGTGCCAGCTTACGGATATCCACAGATACGCAGTATTTT. Looking up the rest from reference TRBV2 and TRBJ2-3 gives the full variable domain: EPEVTQTPSHQVTQMGQEVILRCVPISNHLYFYWYRQILGQKVEFLVSFYNNEISEKSEIFDDQFSVERPDGSNFTLKIRSTKLEDSAMYFCASLRISTDTQYFGPGTRLTVL.

V is TRBV5-1 and J is TRBJ1-4, with 8 bases aligning to TRBD1. V was pared by 5 bases and J by 5 bases, with 11 bases of the junction left unmatched. In germline, CDR1 is SGHRS, CDR2 YFSETQ. This CDR3 contains 16 residues. The CDR3 spells CASRELAGQANEKLFF. CDR3 nucleotides: TGCGCCAGCAGGGAGTTGGCGGGACAGGCGAATGAAAAACTGTTTTTT.